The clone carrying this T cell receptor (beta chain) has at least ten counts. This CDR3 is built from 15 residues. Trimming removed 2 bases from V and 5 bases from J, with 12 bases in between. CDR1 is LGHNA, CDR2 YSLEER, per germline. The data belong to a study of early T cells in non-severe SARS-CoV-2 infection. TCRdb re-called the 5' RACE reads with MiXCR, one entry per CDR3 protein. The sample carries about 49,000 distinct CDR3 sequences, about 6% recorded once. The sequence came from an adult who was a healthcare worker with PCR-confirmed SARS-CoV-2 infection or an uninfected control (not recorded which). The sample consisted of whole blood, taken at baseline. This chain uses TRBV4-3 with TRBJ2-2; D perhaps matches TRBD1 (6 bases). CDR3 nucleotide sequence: TGCGCCAGCAGCCAACAGGGGCTTTCAACCGGGGAGCTGTTTTTT. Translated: CASSQQGLSTGELFF.